Below, 27 T cell receptor beta chains from the same sample are listed, as sequenced in a study of radiation and T cells in renal cell carcinoma. The protocol was immunoSEQ multiplex PCR, while the TCRdb copy is restricted to in-frame clones and leaves out a portion. The repertoire holds tens of thousands of clones, with over 70% as singletons. The time point here: blood 2 weeks post-SBRT. Treatment of the sample: 15 Gy SBRT to primary tumor, nephrectomy 4 weeks later. Sequenced here: blood, sampled from a patient whose treatment included radiotherapy and nephrectomy. The receptors shown here come from a man aged 60-69 years with renal cell carcinoma.

The chain combines TRBV7-2 with TRBJ1-2; D is uncertain. V dropped 1 base and J dropped 2 bases, with 8 bases sitting between them. This CDR3 comprises 14 residues. Germline V gives CDR1 SGHTA, CDR2 FQGNSA. The CDR3 is CASSLVTENYGYTF. The CDR3 DNA reads TGTGCCAGCAGCTTAGTCACAGAAAACTATGGCTACACCTTC.

This chain connects TRBV4-3 to TRBJ1-4; TRBD1 agrees at 9 bases. After removal of 4 bases from V and 5 bases from J, the junction contained 2 bases not matched to a gene. This CDR3 contains 14 residues. CDR1 and CDR2 from the germline V gene are LGHNA and YSLEER. The CDR3 DNA sequence: TGCGCCAGCAGCCTAGGGACAGGGAATGAAAAACTGTTTTTT. Its translation: CASSLGTGNEKLFF.

This chain links TRBV7-2 with TRBJ2-5, with D possibly being TRBD1 or TRBD2 (7 bases each). V was pared by 6 bases and J by 5 bases, with 25 bases between. This CDR3 comprises 17 residues. CDR1 SGHTA and CDR2 FQGNSA come from the germline V gene. The CDR3 DNA sequence: TGTGCCAGCAGTGCCCAGGGGCCGGGGAGGGGGCAGGAGACCCAGTACTTC. As protein: CASSAQGPGRGQETQYF.

This chain uses TRBV14 with TRBJ2-2; perhaps TRBD1 as D (5 bases). Looked up from germline, CDR1 is SGHDN and CDR2 is FVKESK. The CDR3 contains 14 residues. Trimming took off 1 base at V and 3 bases at J, with 6 bases between the two ends. The CDR3 bases are TGTGCCAGCAGCCAAGGACAGTACACCGGGGAGCTGTTTTTT. It is translated as CASSQGQYTGELFF.

V usage is TRBV25-1 and J usage is TRBJ2-2, with 8 bases aligning to TRBD2. Germline CDR1 MGHDK, CDR2 SYGVNS. The V gene end was trimmed by 6 bases and the J gene end by 2 bases; junction bases not matched to a gene: 5. There are 15 residues in the CDR3. CDR3 region: CASRQRELNTGELFF. CDR3 DNA: TGTGCCAGCAGACAGCGGGAGCTAAACACCGGGGAGCTGTTTTTT.

The chain is built from TRBV11-2 and TRBJ1-5; the D is unclear. V lost 6 bases, J lost 3 bases, and 6 bases lay in between. CDR3 length: 12 amino acids. The germline V gene has CDR1 SGHAT and CDR2 FQNNGV. CDR3 sequence reads: CASSMDNQPQHF. DNA for the CDR3: TGTGCCAGCAGTATGGACAATCAGCCCCAGCATTTT. Filled out from reference TRBV11-2 and TRBJ1-5, the complete variable domain reads EAGVAQSPRYKIIEKRQSVAFWCNPISGHATLYWYQQILGQGPKLLIQFQNNGVVDDSQLPKDRFSAERLKGVDSTLKIQPAKLEDSAVYLCASSMDNQPQHFGDGTRLSIL.

V is TRBV2 and J is TRBJ2-1, with D perhaps assigned TRBD1 or TRBD2 (6 bases each). Trimming stripped 8 bases from V and 10 bases from J, with 9 bases between. The germline V gene encodes CDR1 SNHLY and CDR2 FYNNEI. There are 10 residues in the CDR3. CDR3 nucleotides: TGTGCCAGCGGGGGGACAGAGCAGTTCTTC. It specifies CASGGTEQFF.

The chain employs TRBV27 and TRBJ1-4, with D possibly matching TRBD1 (6 bases). This CDR3 has 15 residues. Germline loops: CDR1 MNHEY, CDR2 SMNVEV (reference sequence). Trimming took 5 bases from V and 10 from J, leaving 20 bases between them. The CDR3 region has the DNA TGTGCCAGCAGTCCAATTGGAGGGGGGCTAGGAAAACTGTTTTTT. This gives the protein CASSPIGGGLGKLFF.

V is TRBV5-1 and J is TRBJ1-1; TRBD1 aligns across 7 bases. The germline V gene encodes CDR1 SGHRS and CDR2 YFSETQ. The V and J ends lost 4 bases and 1 base, in that order; junction bases with no gene match: 7. The CDR3 consists of 15 residues. CDR3 nucleotides: TGCGCCAGCAGCGGTATGGGACAGCCGAACACTGAAGCTTTCTTT. Its protein is CASSGMGQPNTEAFF.

This rearrangement joins TRBV27 to TRBJ1-1; possibly TRBD1 for D (5 bases). This CDR3 spans 14 amino acids. V was clipped by 5 bases and J by 4 bases, with 14 bases between them. The V gene's germline CDR1 is MNHEY and CDR2 SMNVEV (reference sequence). In DNA form, the CDR3 reads TGTGCCAGCAGTAACAAAGGAGGGGTCACTGAAGCTTTCTTT. Its translation is CASSNKGGVTEAFF.

This chain connects TRBV7-2 to TRBJ2-7, with D perhaps TRBD2 (5 bases). Deletions cut 5 bases from V and 7 bases from J, with 12 bases between. Germline assignment: CDR1 SGHTA and CDR2 FQGNSA. The CDR3 consists of 12 residues. The CDR3 loop is CASSPQRGEQYF. CDR3 coding DNA: TGTGCCAGCAGCCCTCAAAGAGGGGAGCAGTACTTC.

This sequence joins TRBV27 and TRBJ2-1, with D perhaps matching TRBD1 (7 bases). The CDR3 runs to 12 residues. The V gene lost 5 bases and the J gene lost 15 bases, with 17 bases spanning the gap. CDR1 and CDR2 (germline): MNHEY, SMNVEV (reference sequence). This CDR3 is CASSDIRGVLFF. In nucleotides, the CDR3 is TGTGCCAGCAGTGACATCAGGGGGGTGTTGTTCTTC.

V is TRBV30 and J is TRBJ2-6, with no clear D. The V end lost 0 bases, the J end lost 12 bases, and 12 bases lay between the germline ends. Germline V gives CDR1 GTSNPN, CDR2 SVGIG (reference sequence). The CDR3 loop spans 13 amino acids. The CDR3 DNA follows: TGTGCCTGGAGTGTATTGGGGTTTAGCGTCCTGACTTTC. This encodes CAWSVLGFSVLTF. The variable domain in full, completed from reference TRBV30 and TRBJ2-6, reads SQTIHQWPATLVQPVGSPLSLECTVEGTSNPNLYWYRQAAGRGLQLLFYSVGIGQISSEVPQNLSASRPQDRQFILSSKKLLLSDSGFYLCAWSVLGFSVLTFGAGSRLTVL.

The sample holds one count of this clone. In DNA, the CDR3 is TGTGCCAGCAGCTTGAAGGGACAACCGTTCTACGAGCAGTACTTC. Protein sequence: CASSLKGQPFYEQYF. The gene calls are TRBV5-6 and TRBJ2-7; TRBD1 is a possible D gene (6 bases). The V gene lost 1 base and the J gene lost 3 bases, with 14 bases spanning the gap. Germline values: CDR1 SGHDT, CDR2 YYEEEE. The CDR3 consists of 15 residues.

This clone was observed a few times. The rearrangement uses TRBV9 and TRBJ1-1; D remains unclear. Trimming shortened V by 2 bases and J by 3 bases, and 8 bases separated the two germline ends. This CDR3 has 13 amino acids. CDR1 and CDR2 (germline): SGDLS, YYNGEE. CDR3 in amino acids: CASSVASDTEAFF. The CDR3 DNA sequence: TGTGCCAGCAGCGTTGCGTCCGACACTGAAGCTTTCTTT.

The V gene is TRBV7-2, the J gene TRBJ2-7; weak D call: TRBD1 (5 bases). Germline lookup yields CDR1 SGHTA and CDR2 FQGNSA. Trimming pared 1 base from V and 5 bases from J, leaving 9 bases between. The CDR3 is 13 residues long. The CDR3 sequence is CASSLVREHEQYF. The CDR3 nucleotides are TGTGCCAGCAGCTTAGTCAGGGAACACGAGCAGTACTTC.

The V call is TRBV19, the J call TRBJ2-1, with D possibly being TRBD1 or TRBD2 (6 bases each). V lost 5 bases and J 5 bases, leaving 13 bases between the germline ends. CDR1 and CDR2 from the germline V gene are LNHDA and SQIVND (reference sequence). The CDR3 is 14 amino acids. The CDR3 protein is CASSLRGLHNEQFF. The CDR3 DNA follows: TGTGCCAGTAGTCTCAGGGGACTTCACAATGAGCAGTTCTTC.

This clone showed up just a few times. The rearrangement joins TRBV5-4 to TRBJ1-6; D is undetermined. Germline V gives CDR1 SGHNT, CDR2 YYREEE (reference sequence). Trimming left V 0 bases short and J 11 bases short, with 12 bases between. This CDR3 comprises 14 residues. CDR3: CASSLGAEATPLHF. Here the CDR3 DNA reads TGTGCCAGCAGCTTGGGGGCGGAGGCGACACCCCTCCACTTT.

The rearrangement links TRBV4-1 to TRBJ1-2; 7 bases map to TRBD1. The CDR3 covers 16 residues. CDR1 MGHRA and CDR2 YSYEKL come from the germline V gene. Trimming took 1 base from V and 4 from J; bases not matched to a gene: 9. In DNA form, the CDR3 reads TGCGCCAGCAGCCAAGGGCCCGACAGGGCGATCTATGGCTACACCTTC. It encodes CASSQGPDRAIYGYTF.

J is TRBJ2-5 and V is TRBV30; D possibly uses TRBD1 or TRBD2 (6 bases each). Germline CDR1 is GTSNPN and CDR2 is SVGIG (reference sequence). Trimming took 0 bases from V and 7 from J, leaving 15 bases between them. This CDR3 has 14 residues. This CDR3 reads CAWSVLGGPGTQYF. The CDR3 DNA sequence: TGTGCCTGGAGTGTCCTCGGGGGCCCAGGGACCCAGTACTTC.

The chain carries TRBV30 and TRBJ1-6; a weak D match, TRBD1 (6 bases). The V gene's germline CDR1 is GTSNPN and CDR2 SVGIG (reference sequence). V lost 5 bases, J lost 6 bases, and 11 bases lay in between. The CDR3 spans 13 residues. The CDR3 nucleotides are TGTGCCTGGGCGCAGGACAGTAATTCACCCCTCCACTTT. The encoded protein is CAWAQDSNSPLHF.

CDR3 coding DNA: TGTGCCAGCCACGCAGGGGCGGGAGAGGTCGGATCGGGTGAGCAGTACTTC. It encodes CASHAGAGEVGSGEQYF. The rearrangement links TRBV5-4 to TRBJ2-7, with a possible D match to TRBD2 (7 bases). The germline V and J ends were trimmed by 7 bases and 7 bases, with 30 bases remaining between them. The germline V gene has CDR1 SGHNT and CDR2 YYREEE (reference sequence). The CDR3 spans 17 residues.

By frequency in the sample, this clone is medium-sized (0.01 to 0.1%). CDR3 nucleotide sequence: TGTGCCAGCAGCCAGCCCCCTAACTACGAGCAGTACTTC. Translation: CASSQPPNYEQYF. The V and J genes are TRBV4-2 and TRBJ2-7; D ambiguous. This CDR3 is 13 amino acids long. CDR1 and CDR2 from the germline V gene are LGHNA and YNFKEQ. The germline V and J ends were trimmed by 3 bases and 3 bases, with 9 bases remaining between them.

In this sample, this clone turned up once. The CDR3 DNA sequence: TGTGCCAGCAGCTCAGGGGCGAGCTCCGGAGAGCAGTACTTC. Its protein is CASSSGASSGEQYF. The chain is built from TRBV11-2 and TRBJ2-7; TRBD1 is a possible D gene (6 bases). Looked up from germline, CDR1 is SGHAT and CDR2 is FQNNGV. The V gene lost 4 bases and the J gene lost 7 bases, with 17 bases spanning the gap. The CDR3 covers 14 residues.

The chain has TRBV5-6 and TRBJ1-2, with 7 bases that match TRBD1. With 4 bases clipped from V and 2 bases from J, the junction kept 5 bases outside the gene matches. CDR3 length: 14 amino acids. Germline CDR1 and CDR2: SGHDT and YYEEEE. The CDR3 nucleotides are TGTGCCAGCAGCCAGCCGACAGGGAACTATGGCTACACCTTC. It encodes CASSQPTGNYGYTF.

The rearrangement uses TRBV5-1 and TRBJ2-3; no clear D gene. V shed 4 bases and J shed 5 bases, with 11 bases lying between them. Germline CDR1 and CDR2: SGHRS and YFSETQ. The CDR3 sequence is 13 residues long. CDR3 sequence: CASSEERLDTQYF. DNA for the CDR3: TGCGCCAGCAGCGAGGAGAGGCTAGATACGCAGTATTTT.

This rearrangement joins TRBV30 to TRBJ2-3; D remains ambiguous. The germline gives CDR1 GTSNPN, CDR2 SVGIG (reference sequence). This CDR3 spans 15 amino acids. Between the trimmed V and J ends, which lost 0 bases and 0 bases, there was a span of 10 bases. The CDR3 sequence: CAWSVTFPSTDTQYF. CDR3 DNA sequence: TGTGCCTGGAGTGTAACATTCCCTAGCACAGATACGCAGTATTTT.